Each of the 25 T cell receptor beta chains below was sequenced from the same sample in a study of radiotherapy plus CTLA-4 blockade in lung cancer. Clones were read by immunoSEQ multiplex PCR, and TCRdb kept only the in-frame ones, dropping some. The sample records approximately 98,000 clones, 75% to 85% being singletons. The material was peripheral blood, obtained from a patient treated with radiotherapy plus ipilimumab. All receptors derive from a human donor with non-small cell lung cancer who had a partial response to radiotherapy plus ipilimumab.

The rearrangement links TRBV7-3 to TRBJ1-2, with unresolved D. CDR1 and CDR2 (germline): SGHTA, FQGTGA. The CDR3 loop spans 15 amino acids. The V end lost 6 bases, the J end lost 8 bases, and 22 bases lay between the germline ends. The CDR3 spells CASSMTRQDVEGYTF. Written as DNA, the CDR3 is TGTGCCAGCAGTATGACCCGACAAGATGTAGAAGGCTACACCTTC.

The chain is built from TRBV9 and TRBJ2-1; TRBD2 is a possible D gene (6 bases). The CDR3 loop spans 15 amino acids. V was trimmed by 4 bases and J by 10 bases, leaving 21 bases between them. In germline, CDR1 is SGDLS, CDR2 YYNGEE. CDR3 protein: CASSTPRDFYQEQFF. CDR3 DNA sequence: TGTGCCAGCAGCACGCCCCGGGACTTCTATCAGGAGCAGTTCTTC.

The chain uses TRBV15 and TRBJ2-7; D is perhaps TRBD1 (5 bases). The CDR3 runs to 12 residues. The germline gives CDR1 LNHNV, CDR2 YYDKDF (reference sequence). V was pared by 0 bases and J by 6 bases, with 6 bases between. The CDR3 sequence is CATSRDRGEQYF. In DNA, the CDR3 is TGTGCCACCAGCAGAGATAGGGGCGAGCAGTACTTC.

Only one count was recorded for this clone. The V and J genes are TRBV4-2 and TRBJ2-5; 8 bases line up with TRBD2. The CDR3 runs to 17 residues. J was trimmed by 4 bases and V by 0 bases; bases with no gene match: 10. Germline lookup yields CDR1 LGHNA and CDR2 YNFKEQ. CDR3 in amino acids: CASSQEGGAGGRETQYF. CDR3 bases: TGTGCCAGCAGCCAAGAGGGTGGGGCGGGAGGTAGAGAGACCCAGTACTTC.

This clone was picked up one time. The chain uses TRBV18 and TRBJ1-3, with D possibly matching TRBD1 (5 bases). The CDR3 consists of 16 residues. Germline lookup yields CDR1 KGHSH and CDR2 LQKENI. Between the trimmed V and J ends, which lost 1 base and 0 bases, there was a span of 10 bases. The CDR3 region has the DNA TGTGCCAGCTCACCACGACAGAGAGGCTCTGGAAACACCATATATTTT. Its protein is CASSPRQRGSGNTIYF.

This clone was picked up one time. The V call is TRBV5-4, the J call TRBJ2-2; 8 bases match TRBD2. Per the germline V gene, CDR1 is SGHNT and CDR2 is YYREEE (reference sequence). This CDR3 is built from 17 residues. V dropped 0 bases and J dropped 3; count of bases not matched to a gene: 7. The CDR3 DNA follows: TGTGCCAGCAGCTTGGGATCTTCAGCGGGAGACACCGGGGAGCTGTTTTTT. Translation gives CASSLGSSAGDTGELFF.

CDR3 bases: TGCGCCAGCAGCTTCAGCGGGGGACGTCAGCCCCAGCATTTT. As protein: CASSFSGGRQPQHF. The V gene is TRBV5-1, the J gene TRBJ1-5; D possibly corresponds to TRBD1 (5 bases). Germline V lookup: CDR1 SGHRS, CDR2 YFSETQ. With 2 bases removed from V and 6 bases from J, the gap between germline ends came to 12 bases. There are 14 residues in the CDR3.

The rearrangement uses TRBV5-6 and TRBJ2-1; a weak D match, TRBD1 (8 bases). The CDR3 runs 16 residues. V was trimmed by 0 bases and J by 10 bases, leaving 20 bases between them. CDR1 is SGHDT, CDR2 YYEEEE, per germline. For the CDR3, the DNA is TGTGCCAGCAGCTTGGCAGGGGGCATGGGGAGGGGGGAGCAGTTCTTC. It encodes CASSLAGGMGRGEQFF.

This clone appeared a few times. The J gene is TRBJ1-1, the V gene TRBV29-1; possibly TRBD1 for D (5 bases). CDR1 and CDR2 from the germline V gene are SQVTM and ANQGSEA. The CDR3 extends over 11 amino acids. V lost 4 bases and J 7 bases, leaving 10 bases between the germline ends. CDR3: CSVGTTYEAFF. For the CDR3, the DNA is TGCAGCGTTGGGACAACCTATGAAGCTTTCTTT.

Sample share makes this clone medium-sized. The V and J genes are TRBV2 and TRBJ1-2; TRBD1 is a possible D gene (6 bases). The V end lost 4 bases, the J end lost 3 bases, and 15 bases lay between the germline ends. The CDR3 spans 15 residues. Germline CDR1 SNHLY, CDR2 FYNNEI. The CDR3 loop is CASSVVSRGHYGYTF. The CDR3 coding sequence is TGTGCCAGCAGTGTGGTATCCAGGGGTCACTATGGCTACACCTTC. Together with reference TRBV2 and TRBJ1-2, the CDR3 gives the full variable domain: EPEVTQTPSHQVTQMGQEVILRCVPISNHLYFYWYRQILGQKVEFLVSFYNNEISEKSEIFDDQFSVERPDGSNFTLKIRSTKLEDSAMYFCASSVVSRGHYGYTFGSGTRLTVV.

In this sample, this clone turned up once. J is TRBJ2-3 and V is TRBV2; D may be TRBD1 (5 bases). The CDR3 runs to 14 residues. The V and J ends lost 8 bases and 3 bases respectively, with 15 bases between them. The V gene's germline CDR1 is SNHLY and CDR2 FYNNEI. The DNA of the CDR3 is TGTGCCAGCGTCCCCAGGGTCGGGACAGATACGCAGTATTTT. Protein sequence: CASVPRVGTDTQYF.

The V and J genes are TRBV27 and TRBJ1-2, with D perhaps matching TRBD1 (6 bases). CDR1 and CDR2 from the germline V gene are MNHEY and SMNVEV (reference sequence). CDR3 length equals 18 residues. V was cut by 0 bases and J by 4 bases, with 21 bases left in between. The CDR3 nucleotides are TGTGCCAGCAGTTTATCAGATCCGGGGGGGGGCCGCTCCTATGGCTACACCTTC. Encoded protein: CASSLSDPGGGRSYGYTF.

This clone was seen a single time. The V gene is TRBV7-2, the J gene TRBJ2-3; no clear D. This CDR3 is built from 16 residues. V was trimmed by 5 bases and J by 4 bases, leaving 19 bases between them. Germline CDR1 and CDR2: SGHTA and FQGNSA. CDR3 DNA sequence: TGTGCCAGCAGCCCTCATTATGCCCTGAGGTCAGATACGCAGTATTTT. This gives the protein CASSPHYALRSDTQYF.

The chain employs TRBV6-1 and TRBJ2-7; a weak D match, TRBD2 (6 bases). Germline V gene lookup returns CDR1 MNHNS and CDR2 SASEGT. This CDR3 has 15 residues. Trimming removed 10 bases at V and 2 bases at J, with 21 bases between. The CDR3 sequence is CAISSSGAPAYEQYF. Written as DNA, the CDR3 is TGTGCCATCTCTAGCTCGGGAGCCCCCGCCTACGAGCAGTACTTC.

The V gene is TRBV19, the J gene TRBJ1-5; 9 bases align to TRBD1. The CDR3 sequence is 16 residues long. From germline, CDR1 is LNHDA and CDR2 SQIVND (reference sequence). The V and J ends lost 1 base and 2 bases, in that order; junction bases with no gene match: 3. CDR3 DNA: TGTGCCAGTAGTATAGCTAGGACAGGGGGCAATCAGCCCCAGCATTTT. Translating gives CASSIARTGGNQPQHF. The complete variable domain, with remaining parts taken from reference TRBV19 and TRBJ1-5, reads DGGITQSPKYLFRKEGQNVTLSCEQNLNHDAMYWYRQDPGQGLRLIYYSQIVNDFQKGDIAEGYSVSREKKESFPLTVTSAQKNPTAFYLCASSIARTGGNQPQHFGDGTRLSIL.

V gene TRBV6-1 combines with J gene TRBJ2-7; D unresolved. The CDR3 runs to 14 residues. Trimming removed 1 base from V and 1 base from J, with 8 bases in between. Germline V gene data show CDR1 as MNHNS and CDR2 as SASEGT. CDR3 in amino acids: CASSEGGRSYEQYF. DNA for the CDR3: TGTGCCAGCAGTGAAGGCGGTAGATCCTACGAGCAGTACTTC.

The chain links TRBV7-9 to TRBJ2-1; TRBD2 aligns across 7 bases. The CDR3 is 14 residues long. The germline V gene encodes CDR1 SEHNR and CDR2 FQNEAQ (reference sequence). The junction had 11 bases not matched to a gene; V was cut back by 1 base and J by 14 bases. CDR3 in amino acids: CASSLEFGGSHKFF. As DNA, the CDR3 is TGTGCCAGCAGCTTAGAGTTTGGCGGGAGCCACAAGTTCTTC. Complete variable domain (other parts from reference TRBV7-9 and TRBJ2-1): DTGVSQNPRHKITKRGQNVTFRCDPISEHNRLYWYRQTLGQGPEFLTYFQNEAQLEKSRLLSDRFSAERPKGSFSTLEIQRTEQGDSAMYLCASSLEFGGSHKFFGPGTRLTVL.

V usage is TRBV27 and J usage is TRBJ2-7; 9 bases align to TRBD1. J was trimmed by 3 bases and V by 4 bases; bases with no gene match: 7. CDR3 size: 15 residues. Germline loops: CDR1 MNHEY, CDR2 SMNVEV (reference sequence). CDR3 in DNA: TGTGCCAGCAGTTCACCACAGGGGGCGAGCTACGAGCAGTACTTC. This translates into CASSSPQGASYEQYF.

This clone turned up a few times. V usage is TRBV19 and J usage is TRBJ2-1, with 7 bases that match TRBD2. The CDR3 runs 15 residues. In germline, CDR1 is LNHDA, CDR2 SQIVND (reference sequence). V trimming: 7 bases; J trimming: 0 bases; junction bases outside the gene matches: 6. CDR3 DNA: TGTGCCAGTACCGCGGGACTAAGCTCCTACAATGAGCAGTTCTTC. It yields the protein CASTAGLSSYNEQFF.

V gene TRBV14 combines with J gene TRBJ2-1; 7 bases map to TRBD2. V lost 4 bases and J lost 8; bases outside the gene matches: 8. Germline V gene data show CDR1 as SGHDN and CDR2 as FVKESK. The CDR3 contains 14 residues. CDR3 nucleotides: TGTGCCAGCAGCCCTGCGGGGGTGGGAGATGAGCAGTTCTTC. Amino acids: CASSPAGVGDEQFF. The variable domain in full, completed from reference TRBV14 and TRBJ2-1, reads EAGVTQFPSHSVIEKGQTVTLRCDPISGHDNLYWYRRVMGKEIKFLLHFVKESKQDESGMPNNRFLAERTGGTYSTLKVQPAELEDSGVYFCASSPAGVGDEQFFGPGTRLTVL.

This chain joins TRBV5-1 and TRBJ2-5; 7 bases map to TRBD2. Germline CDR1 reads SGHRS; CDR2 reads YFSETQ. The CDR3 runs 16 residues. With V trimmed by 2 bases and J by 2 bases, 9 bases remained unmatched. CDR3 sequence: CASSLRSGDRQETQYF. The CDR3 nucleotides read TGCGCCAGCAGCTTACGGAGCGGGGACCGACAAGAGACCCAGTACTTC.

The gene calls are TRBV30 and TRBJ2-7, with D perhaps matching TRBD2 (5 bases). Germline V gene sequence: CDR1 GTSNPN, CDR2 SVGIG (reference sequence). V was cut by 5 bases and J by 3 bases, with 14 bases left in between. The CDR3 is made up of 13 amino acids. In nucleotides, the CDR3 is TGTGCCTGGGATTTTCGCCGGGACTACGAGCAGTACTTC. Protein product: CAWDFRRDYEQYF.

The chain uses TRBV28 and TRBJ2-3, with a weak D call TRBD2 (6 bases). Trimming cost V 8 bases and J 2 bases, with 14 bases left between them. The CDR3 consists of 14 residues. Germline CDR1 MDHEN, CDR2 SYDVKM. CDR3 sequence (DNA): TGTGCCAGCCTAGGAGGGGACGCCACAGATACGCAGTATTTT. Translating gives CASLGGDATDTQYF.

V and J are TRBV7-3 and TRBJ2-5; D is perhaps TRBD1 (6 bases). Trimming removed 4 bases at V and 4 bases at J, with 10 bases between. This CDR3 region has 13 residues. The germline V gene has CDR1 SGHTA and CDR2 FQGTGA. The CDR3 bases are TGTGCCAGCAGCTCAGGGGTTGGAGAGACCCAGTACTTC. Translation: CASSSGVGETQYF.

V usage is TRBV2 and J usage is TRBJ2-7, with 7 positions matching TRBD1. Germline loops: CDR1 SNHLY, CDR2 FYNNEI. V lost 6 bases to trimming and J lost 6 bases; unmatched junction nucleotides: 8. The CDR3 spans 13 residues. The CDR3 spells CASRGDSIAEQYF. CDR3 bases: TGTGCCAGCAGAGGGGACAGTATTGCCGAGCAGTACTTC.